This entry concerns a single T cell receptor beta chain. Its specificity is unknown. The CDR3 runs 17 residues. Trimming at V came to 5 bases and at J to 4 bases, leaving 11 bases not matched to a gene. Per the germline V gene, CDR1 is MDHEN and CDR2 is SYDVKM. The entry originates in a study of T cell responses to AZD1222 COVID-19 vaccine. Looking at the study overall: Analysis merged second doses at about 4 or about 12 weeks. Study-level results: There were vaccine-associated CD4 TCRs across spike, dominant at 160-218 and 743-854.

TCRdb's copy holds only in-frame clones and misses some; the assay was immunoSEQ multiplex PCR. Of approximately 120,000 clones in the sample, 90% were seen once. This TCR was recovered from an adult in good health. The sequencing used peripheral blood, collected on day 0 of AZD1222 vaccination. The chain couples TRBV28 to TRBJ2-5; 12 nucleotides match TRBD2. The CDR3 loop is CASSLRTSGRTPETQYF. In DNA form, the CDR3 reads TGTGCCAGCAGTCTACGCACTAGCGGGAGGACTCCAGAGACCCAGTACTTC.